This record looks at one T cell receptor (beta chain) sequence and its context. Only in-frame clones appear in the TCRdb table, and some are missing; sequencing was by immunoSEQ multiplex PCR. The sample lists over 150,000 clones; 70% to 80% were seen once. These data come from a study of blood T cell repertoires in COVID-19. The CDR3 has 12 residues. Losses at the gene ends were 7 bases for V and 2 bases for J; bases not matched to a gene: 4. The germline gives CDR1 SQVTM, CDR2 ANQGSEA. This clonotype originated in a man aged 55 to 70 with acute or convalescent COVID-19. V is TRBV29-1 and J is TRBJ1-2, with 7 bases identical to TRBD1. Sequencing was performed on peripheral blood. CDR3 in DNA: TGCAGCGGGGACAGAAACAACTATGGCTACACCTTC. Amino acid sequence: CSGDRNNYGYTF. The complete variable domain, with remaining parts taken from reference TRBV29-1 and TRBJ1-2, reads SAVISQKPSRDICQRGTSLTIQCQVDSQVTMMFWYRQQPGQSLTLIATANQGSEATYESGFVIDKFPISRPNLTFSTLTVSNMSPEDSSIYLCSGDRNNYGYTFGSGTRLTVV.